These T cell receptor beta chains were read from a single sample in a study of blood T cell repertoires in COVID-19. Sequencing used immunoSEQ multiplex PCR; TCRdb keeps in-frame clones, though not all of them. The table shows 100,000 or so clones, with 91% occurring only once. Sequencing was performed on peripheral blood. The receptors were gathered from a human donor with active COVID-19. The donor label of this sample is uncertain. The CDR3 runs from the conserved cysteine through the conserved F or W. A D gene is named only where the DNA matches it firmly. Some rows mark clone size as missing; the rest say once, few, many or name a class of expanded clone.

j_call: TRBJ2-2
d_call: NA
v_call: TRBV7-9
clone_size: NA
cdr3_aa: CASSLSTGELFF
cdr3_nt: TGTGCCAGCAGCCTTTCTACCGGGGAGCTGTTTTTT

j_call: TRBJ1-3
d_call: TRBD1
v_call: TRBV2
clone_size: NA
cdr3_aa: CASSWYQQGVSSGNTIYF
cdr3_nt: TGTGCCAGCAGCTGGTACCAACAGGGGGTCAGCTCTGGAAACACCATATATTTT

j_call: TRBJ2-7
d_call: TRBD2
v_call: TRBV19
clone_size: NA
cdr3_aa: CASRLRGGSSYEQYF
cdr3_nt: TGTGCCAGTAGACTCCGCGGGGGGTCATCCTACGAGCAGTACTTC

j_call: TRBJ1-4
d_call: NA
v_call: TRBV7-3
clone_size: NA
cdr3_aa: CASSSLTATNEKLFF
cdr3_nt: TGTGCCAGCAGCTCTCTAACTGCAACTAATGAAAAACTGTTTTTT

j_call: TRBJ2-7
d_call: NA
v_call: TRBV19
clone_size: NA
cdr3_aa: CASGKGRFYEQYF
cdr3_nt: TGTGCCAGCGGGAAAGGCAGATTCTACGAACAGTACTTC

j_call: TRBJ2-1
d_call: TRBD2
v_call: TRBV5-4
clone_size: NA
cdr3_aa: CASSGGLAGGLIEQFF
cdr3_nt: TGTGCCAGCAGCGGTGGACTAGCGGGGGGGCTTATTGAGCAGTTCTTC

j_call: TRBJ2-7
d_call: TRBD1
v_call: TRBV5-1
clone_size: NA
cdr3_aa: CASSPGTGSYEQYF
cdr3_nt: TGCGCCAGCAGCCCGGGGACAGGATCCTACGAGCAGTACTTC

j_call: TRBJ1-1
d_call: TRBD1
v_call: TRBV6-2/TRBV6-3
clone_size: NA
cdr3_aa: CASSYSNRGNIGAFF
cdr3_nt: TGTGCCAGCAGTTACTCCAACAGGGGGAATATCGGAGCTTTCTTT

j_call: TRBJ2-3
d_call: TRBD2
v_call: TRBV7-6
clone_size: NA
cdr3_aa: CASSPPGGAKRTDTQYF
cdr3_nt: TGTGCCAGCAGCCCTCCCGGGGGGGCCAAGAGGACAGATACGCAGTATTTT

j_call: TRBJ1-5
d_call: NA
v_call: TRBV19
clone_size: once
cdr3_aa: CAIKGGAILSQHF
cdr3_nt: TGTGCCATCAAAGGAGGAGCGATTTTGTCCCAGCATTTT

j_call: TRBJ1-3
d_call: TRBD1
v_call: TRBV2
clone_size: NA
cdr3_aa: CASSELGQGFSGNTIYF
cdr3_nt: TGTGCCAGCAGTGAATTGGGACAGGGTTTCTCTGGAAACACCATATATTTT

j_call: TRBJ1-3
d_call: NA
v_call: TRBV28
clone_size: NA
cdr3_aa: CASSQGGNTIYF
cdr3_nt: TGTGCCAGCAGTCAGGGGGGAAACACCATATATTTT

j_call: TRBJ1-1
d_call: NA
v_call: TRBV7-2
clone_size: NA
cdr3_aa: CASSPGTGVGNTEAFF
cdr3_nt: TGTGCCAGCAGCCCAGGGACGGGGGTTGGGAACACTGAAGCTTTCTTT

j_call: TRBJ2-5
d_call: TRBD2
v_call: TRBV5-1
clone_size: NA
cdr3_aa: CASSSRTSGVGETQYF
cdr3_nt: TGCGCCAGCAGCTCACGAACTAGCGGGGTTGGAGAGACCCAGTACTTC

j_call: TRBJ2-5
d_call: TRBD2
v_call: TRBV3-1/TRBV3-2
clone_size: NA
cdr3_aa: CASSQERPGGETQYF
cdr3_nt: TGTGCCAGCAGCCAAGAACGACCGGGGGGAGAGACCCAGTACTTC

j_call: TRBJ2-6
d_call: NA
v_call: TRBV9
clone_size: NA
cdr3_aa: CASSGGANVLTF
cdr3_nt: TGTGCCAGCTCCGGTGGGGCCAACGTCCTGACTTTC

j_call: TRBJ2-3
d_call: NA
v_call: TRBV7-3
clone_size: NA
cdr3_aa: CASSLSELLTDTQYF
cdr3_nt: TGTGCCAGCAGCTTATCCGAACTACTCACAGATACGCAGTATTTT

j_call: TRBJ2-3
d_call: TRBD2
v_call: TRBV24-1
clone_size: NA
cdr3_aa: CATSDYGGAPDTQYF
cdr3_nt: TGTGCCACCAGTGACTACGGGGGGGCCCCAGATACGCAGTATTTT